This entry features one T cell receptor (beta chain) sequence. Documented treatment: randomized to nivolumab then ipilimumab (arm A) or the reverse (arm B). Germline V gene lookup returns CDR1 SQVTM and CDR2 ANQGSEA. V gave up 7 bases and J gave up 3 bases, with 15 bases separating them. This CDR3 comprises 13 residues. Profiling relied on immunoSEQ multiplex PCR, and the TCRdb table lists in-frame clones only, not all of them. The sample holds thousands of clones, around 27% seen once. These data come from a study of sequential checkpoint blockade in melanoma. Study-wide background: TCRβ was sequenced from DNA of approximately 91 pretreatment tumors.

The V and J genes are TRBV29-1 and TRBJ1-2, with D unclear. Sequencing was performed on tumor tissue (inferred from file names), taken from a patient given nivolumab and ipilimumab in sequence. This clonotype was obtained from a human donor with melanoma. CDR3 protein: CSAEPTEYYGYTF. CDR3 DNA: TGCAGCGCAGAACCGACGGAATACTATGGCTACACCTTC.